The present entry profiles one TCR beta chain with its context. Using immunoSEQ multiplex PCR, the repertoire was profiled, and TCRdb retains in-frame clones only, with some absent. The sample records a few million clones, 85% to 95% being singletons. The germline V gene has CDR1 SGHTA and CDR2 FQGNSA. V lost 5 bases and J lost 5, with 12 bases in between. This CDR3 comprises 13 residues. The record originates from a study of shared clonotypes between healthy human individuals. Researchers partitioned CD4+ cells into CD45RA+ naive and CD45RA-negative memory subsets. Sequencing was done on a sample of naive CD4+ T cells from PBMCs. The subset was: CD45RA+ positively selected. This clonotype was sampled from a man aged 18 to 30 in good health. Some clones in this sample may be carry-over from other donors' samples. The J gene is TRBJ2-5, the V gene TRBV7-2; D gene uncertain. The CDR3: CASSPPRAETQYF. CDR3 coding DNA: TGTGCCAGCAGCCCCCCAAGGGCGGAGACCCAGTACTTC.